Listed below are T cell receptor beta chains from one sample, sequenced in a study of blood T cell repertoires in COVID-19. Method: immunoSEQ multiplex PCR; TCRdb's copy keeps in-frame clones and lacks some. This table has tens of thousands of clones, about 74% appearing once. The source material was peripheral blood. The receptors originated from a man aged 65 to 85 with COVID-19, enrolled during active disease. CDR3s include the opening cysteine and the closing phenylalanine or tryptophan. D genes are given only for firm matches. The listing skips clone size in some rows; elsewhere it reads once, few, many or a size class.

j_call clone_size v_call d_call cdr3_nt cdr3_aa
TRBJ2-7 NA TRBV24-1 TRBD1 TGTGCCACCAGGACAGGGGGGGGTTGCGAGCAGTACTTC CATRTGGGCEQYF
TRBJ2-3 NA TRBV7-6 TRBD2 TGTGCCAGCAGCTTTTTTTTGCGGGAGGGTTACACAGATACGCAGTATTTT CASSFFLREGYTDTQYF
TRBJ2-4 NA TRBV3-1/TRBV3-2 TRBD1 TGTGCCAGCAGCCAATGGGACAGGGAGGACATTCAGTACTTC CASSQWDREDIQYF
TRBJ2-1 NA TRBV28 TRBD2 TGTGCCAGCAGTTTACCTAACATAGCGGGGGTTTACAATGAGCAGTTCTTC CASSLPNIAGVYNEQFF
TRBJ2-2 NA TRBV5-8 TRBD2 TGTGCCAGCAGCTTGGGCGGGAGAATCTCCGGGGAGCTGTTTTTT CASSLGGRISGELFF
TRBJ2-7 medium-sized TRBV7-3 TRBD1 TGTGCCAGCAGTCCCAACGCGGGGACAGGGACGGGCGAGCAGTACTTC CASSPNAGTGTGEQYF
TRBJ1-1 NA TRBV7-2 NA TGTGCCAGCAGTCGAAGGGGCAATGTGAACACTGAAGCTTTCTTT CASSRRGNVNTEAFF
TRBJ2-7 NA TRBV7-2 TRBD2 TGTGCCAGCAGCTCAGCAAGCGGGAGGGCCACCTACGAGCAGTACTTC CASSSASGRATYEQYF
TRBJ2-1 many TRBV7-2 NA TGTGCCAGCAGCAGCAGCGTTGAGCAGTTCTTC CASSSSVEQFF
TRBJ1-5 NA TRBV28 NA TGTGCCACAAGTTCCTACGGTGAGATGTGGAGGGCGCGAGACAATCAGCCCCAGCATTTT CATSSYGEMWRARDNQPQHF
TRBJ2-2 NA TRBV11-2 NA TGTGCCAGCAGCTTTGGACTGGCGAACACCGGGGAGCTGTTTTTT CASSFGLANTGELFF
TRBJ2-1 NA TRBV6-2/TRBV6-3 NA TGTGCCAGCAGTTATAACAATGAGCAGTTCTTC CASSYNNEQFF
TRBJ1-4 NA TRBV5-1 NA TGCGCCAGCAGTTGGGGCGGTGAGAATGAAAAACTGTTTTTT CASSWGGENEKLFF
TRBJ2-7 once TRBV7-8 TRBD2 TGTGCCAGCAGCAACCGGGACTACTCCTACGAGCAGTACTTC CASSNRDYSYEQYF
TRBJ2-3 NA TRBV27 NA TGTGCCAGCAGTTTCGCCGACTCAGATACGCAGTATTTT CASSFADSDTQYF
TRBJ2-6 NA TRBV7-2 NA TGTGCCAGCAGCACCCGGGTCTTTGGGGCCAACGTCCTGACTTTC CASSTRVFGANVLTF
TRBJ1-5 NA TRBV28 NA TGTGCCAGCAGTCAACGGGTACAGCCCCAGCATTTT CASSQRVQPQHF
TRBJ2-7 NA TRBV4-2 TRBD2 TGTGCCAGCAGCCAAACACACGGGACTAGCGCCTACGAGCAGTACTTC CASSQTHGTSAYEQYF